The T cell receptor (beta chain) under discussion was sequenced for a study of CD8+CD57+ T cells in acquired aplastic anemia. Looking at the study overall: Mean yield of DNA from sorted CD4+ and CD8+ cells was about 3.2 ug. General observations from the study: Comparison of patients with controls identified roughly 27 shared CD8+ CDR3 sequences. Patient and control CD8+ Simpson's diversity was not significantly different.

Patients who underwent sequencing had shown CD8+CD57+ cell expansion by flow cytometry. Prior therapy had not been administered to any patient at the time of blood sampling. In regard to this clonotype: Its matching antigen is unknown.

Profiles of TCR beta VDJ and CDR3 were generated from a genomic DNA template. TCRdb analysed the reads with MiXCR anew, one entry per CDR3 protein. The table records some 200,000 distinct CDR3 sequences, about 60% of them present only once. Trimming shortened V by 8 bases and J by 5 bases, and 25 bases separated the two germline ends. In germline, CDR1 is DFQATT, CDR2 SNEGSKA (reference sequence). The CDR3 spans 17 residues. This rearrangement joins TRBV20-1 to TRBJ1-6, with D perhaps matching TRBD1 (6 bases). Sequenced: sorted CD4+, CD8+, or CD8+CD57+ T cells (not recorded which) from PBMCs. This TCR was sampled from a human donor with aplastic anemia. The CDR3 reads CSPKRGDITRNNSPLHF. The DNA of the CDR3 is TGCAGTCCAAAGCGCGGGGACATCACCCGAAATAATTCACCCCTCCACTTT.